A selection of T cell receptor beta chains follows, all from one sample in a study of CD8 T cells in ankylosing spondylitis. TCRdb analysed the 5' RACE reads with MiXCR anew, one entry per CDR3 protein. The sample carries about 210,000 distinct CDR3 sequences, just under 7.5% recorded once. The sequenced sample was blood, either unsorted or a sorted T cell fraction (not recorded which). The origin of the receptors is a male donor with ankylosing spondylitis. Each CDR3 is given with its conserved first and last residue. A D gene is named only where the DNA matches it firmly. Clone size is stated in some rows and not others, as once, few, many or a class when expanded.

v_call: TRBV20-1; j_call: TRBJ2-4; clone_size: many; d_call: -; cdr3_nt: TGCAGTGCTAGAGACCCCAAAAACATTCAGTACTTC; cdr3_aa: CSARDPKNIQYF
v_call: TRBV11-2; j_call: TRBJ2-7; clone_size: -; d_call: TRBD2; cdr3_nt: TGTGCCAGCAGCTTCGGAACCTGGGGGGGAAATTCCTACGAGCAGTACTTC; cdr3_aa: CASSFGTWGGNSYEQYF
v_call: TRBV5-5; j_call: TRBJ1-4; clone_size: many; d_call: TRBD1; cdr3_nt: TGTGCCAGCAGCGGGGGGACAGCAACTAATGAAAAACTGTTTTTT; cdr3_aa: CASSGGTATNEKLFF
v_call: TRBV6-2/TRBV6-3; j_call: TRBJ2-1; clone_size: few; d_call: -; cdr3_nt: TGTGCCAGCAGCTATGACCGACCCTTTTACAATGAGCAGTTCTTC; cdr3_aa: CASSYDRPFYNEQFF
v_call: TRBV9; j_call: TRBJ2-3; clone_size: few; d_call: TRBD1; cdr3_nt: TGTGCCAGCAGCGTAGCTGTAAGACAGGGGCCAGATACGCAGTATTTT; cdr3_aa: CASSVAVRQGPDTQYF
v_call: TRBV12-3/TRBV12-4; j_call: TRBJ2-7; clone_size: many; d_call: TRBD1; cdr3_nt: TGTGCCAGCAGTGAAAAGCCGGGACAGAGCTCCTACGAGCAGTACTTC; cdr3_aa: CASSEKPGQSSYEQYF
v_call: TRBV12-3/TRBV12-4; j_call: TRBJ2-3; clone_size: few; d_call: TRBD2; cdr3_nt: TGTGCCAGCAGCCCACGGACTAGAAAAAGCACAGATACGCAGTATTTT; cdr3_aa: CASSPRTRKSTDTQYF
v_call: TRBV4-3; j_call: TRBJ1-1; clone_size: -; d_call: -; cdr3_nt: TGCGCCAGCAGCCAAGAGGAGGGGAACACTGAAGCTTTCTTT; cdr3_aa: CASSQEEGNTEAFF
v_call: TRBV6-2/TRBV6-3; j_call: TRBJ2-5; clone_size: -; d_call: TRBD2; cdr3_nt: TGTGCCAGCAGTACCGGACTAGCGGGAGGGATGAAGACCCAGTACTTC; cdr3_aa: CASSTGLAGGMKTQYF
v_call: TRBV29-1; j_call: TRBJ1-4; clone_size: -; d_call: -; cdr3_nt: TGCAGCGTTCTGGGGCCTAATGAAAAACTGTTTTTT; cdr3_aa: CSVLGPNEKLFF
v_call: TRBV9; j_call: TRBJ1-6; clone_size: many; d_call: -; cdr3_nt: TGTGCCAGCAGCCTCCGGGACCGTAATTCACCCCTCCACTTT; cdr3_aa: CASSLRDRNSPLHF
v_call: TRBV23-1; j_call: TRBJ1-2; clone_size: many; d_call: TRBD1; cdr3_nt: TGCGCCAGCACTCCACGACAGGGAAGTGGCTACACCTTC; cdr3_aa: CASTPRQGSGYTF
v_call: TRBV27; j_call: TRBJ2-7; clone_size: many; d_call: -; cdr3_nt: TGTGCCAGCAGTTCCCGGGACCCGCTCTACGAGCAGTACTTC; cdr3_aa: CASSSRDPLYEQYF
v_call: TRBV20-1; j_call: TRBJ1-2; clone_size: -; d_call: -; cdr3_nt: TGCAGTGCTAGAGATGACGTCGAGGCAGCCGTTAACTATGGCTACACCTTC; cdr3_aa: CSARDDVEAAVNYGYTF
v_call: TRBV29-1; j_call: TRBJ2-7; clone_size: many; d_call: -; cdr3_nt: TGCAGCGTTGATGGGCAGGGGCCCTACGAGCAGTACTTC; cdr3_aa: CSVDGQGPYEQYF
v_call: TRBV6-5; j_call: TRBJ1-2; clone_size: few; d_call: TRBD1; cdr3_nt: TGTGCCAGCAGTTCCCCCCGGACAGGGATAAGGAATGGCTACACCTTC; cdr3_aa: CASSSPRTGIRNGYTF
v_call: TRBV4-1; j_call: TRBJ2-7; clone_size: few; d_call: TRBD2; cdr3_nt: TGCGCCAGCAGTTACGGCCTTGGGCGGGAGGGCCACGAGCAGTACTTC; cdr3_aa: CASSYGLGREGHEQYF
v_call: TRBV7-9; j_call: TRBJ2-1; clone_size: many; d_call: TRBD1; cdr3_nt: TGTGCCAGTGGAGGACAGGGGGCCTTATCCTACAATGAGCAGTTCTTC; cdr3_aa: CASGGQGALSYNEQFF
v_call: TRBV10-3; j_call: TRBJ2-7; clone_size: many; d_call: -; cdr3_nt: TGTGCCATCAGTGAGAATTACGAGCAGTACTTC; cdr3_aa: CAISENYEQYF
v_call: TRBV21-1; j_call: TRBJ1-1; clone_size: -; d_call: -; cdr3_nt: TGTGCCAGCAGCAAGAAGTTCCCCGACAATGAAGCTTTCTTT; cdr3_aa: CASSKKFPDNEAFF
v_call: TRBV4-2; j_call: TRBJ1-3; clone_size: many; d_call: -; cdr3_nt: TGTGCCAGCAGCCCTAGGAACAGGCAATCCTCTGGAAACACCATATATTTT; cdr3_aa: CASSPRNRQSSGNTIYF
v_call: TRBV12-3/TRBV12-4; j_call: TRBJ2-7; clone_size: many; d_call: -; cdr3_nt: TGTGCCAGCAGTTTTGCCACCACCTACGAGCAGTACTTC; cdr3_aa: CASSFATTYEQYF
v_call: TRBV9; j_call: TRBJ2-1; clone_size: many; d_call: -; cdr3_nt: TGTGCCAGCAGCGTAGGGGGCACCACGTCACCTTACAATGAGCAGTTCTTC; cdr3_aa: CASSVGGTTSPYNEQFF
v_call: TRBV4-3; j_call: TRBJ2-1; clone_size: many; d_call: -; cdr3_nt: TGCGCCAGCAGCCAAGTGTGGGCCGAGGAGAATGAGCAGTTCTTC; cdr3_aa: CASSQVWAEENEQFF
v_call: TRBV2; j_call: TRBJ1-2; clone_size: many; d_call: -; cdr3_nt: TGTGCCAGCACTCTCCTGCGAGTAAAGGGGAACTATGGCTACACCTTC; cdr3_aa: CASTLLRVKGNYGYTF
v_call: TRBV27; j_call: TRBJ2-1; clone_size: -; d_call: -; cdr3_nt: TGTGCCAGCAGTGAGACTGGGTACAATGAGCAGTTCTTC; cdr3_aa: CASSETGYNEQFF
v_call: TRBV7-2; j_call: TRBJ1-6; clone_size: few; d_call: -; cdr3_nt: TGTGCCAGCAGTAGTCAGGGATCCTATAATTCACCCCTCCACTTT; cdr3_aa: CASSSQGSYNSPLHF
v_call: TRBV24-1; j_call: TRBJ1-1; clone_size: many; d_call: -; cdr3_nt: TGTGCCACCAGTGACTCCGGGACCTCCACTGAAGCTTTCTTT; cdr3_aa: CATSDSGTSTEAFF
v_call: TRBV7-9; j_call: TRBJ2-3; clone_size: many; d_call: -; cdr3_nt: TGTGCCAGCAGCCGTCTTGGCCGGGATACGCAGTATTTT; cdr3_aa: CASSRLGRDTQYF
v_call: TRBV25-1; j_call: TRBJ2-2; clone_size: many; d_call: -; cdr3_nt: TGTGCCAGCAGTTCATCCGGGGAGCTGTTTTTT; cdr3_aa: CASSSSGELFF
v_call: TRBV12-3/TRBV12-4; j_call: TRBJ1-2; clone_size: many; d_call: -; cdr3_nt: TGTGCCAGCAGTCCTACTTGGGTCGGGGGTTATGGCTACACCTTC; cdr3_aa: CASSPTWVGGYGYTF
v_call: TRBV12-3/TRBV12-4; j_call: TRBJ1-5; clone_size: many; d_call: TRBD1; cdr3_nt: TGTGCCAGCAGTTTAATGGGACAGGGTAATCAGCCCCAGCATTTT; cdr3_aa: CASSLMGQGNQPQHF
v_call: TRBV7-6; j_call: TRBJ1-1; clone_size: few; d_call: -; cdr3_nt: TGTGCCAGCAGCTTAGCGGTCCAGGTCGAAGCTTTCTTT; cdr3_aa: CASSLAVQVEAFF
v_call: TRBV6-5; j_call: TRBJ2-7; clone_size: many; d_call: -; cdr3_nt: TGTGCCAGCAGCGAAGACGGCTACGAGCAGTACTTC; cdr3_aa: CASSEDGYEQYF
v_call: TRBV11-2; j_call: TRBJ2-1; clone_size: -; d_call: TRBD2; cdr3_nt: TGTGCCAGCAGCTTAACTAGCGGGAGTCCGAGCTCCTACAATGAGCAGTTCTTC; cdr3_aa: CASSLTSGSPSSYNEQFF
v_call: TRBV2; j_call: TRBJ2-7; clone_size: -; d_call: TRBD1; cdr3_nt: TGTGCCACCCCGGGACAGGGAGGCTACGAGCAGTACTTC; cdr3_aa: CATPGQGGYEQYF
v_call: TRBV7-9; j_call: TRBJ1-2; clone_size: -; d_call: -; cdr3_nt: TGTGCCAGCAGCTCAGAGTCAGGGTTCTATGGCTACACCTTC; cdr3_aa: CASSSESGFYGYTF
v_call: TRBV9; j_call: TRBJ1-6; clone_size: many; d_call: TRBD1; cdr3_nt: TGTGCCAGCAGCCGAACCGGGACAGGGGACTTACCCCTCCACTTT; cdr3_aa: CASSRTGTGDLPLHF
v_call: TRBV11-2; j_call: TRBJ2-1; clone_size: many; d_call: TRBD2; cdr3_nt: TGTGCCAGCAGCTTCGGACTAGCGGGAGGGCCGGAGCAGTTCTTC; cdr3_aa: CASSFGLAGGPEQFF
v_call: TRBV20-1; j_call: TRBJ2-5; clone_size: many; d_call: TRBD2; cdr3_nt: TGCAGTGCTAGAGATGAAAGGGGGATCTCAGCGGGAGGGGGCCAAGAGACCCAGTACTTC; cdr3_aa: CSARDERGISAGGGQETQYF
v_call: TRBV7-6; j_call: TRBJ2-2; clone_size: many; d_call: -; cdr3_nt: TGTGCCAGCAGCTTAGCTGAGGTTGGGGGTTCAAACACCGGGGAGCTGTTTTTT; cdr3_aa: CASSLAEVGGSNTGELFF
v_call: TRBV20-1; j_call: TRBJ2-1; clone_size: many; d_call: -; cdr3_nt: TGCAGTGCTAGAGATCTGACGAGGGAGGTTTACAATGAGCAGTTCTTC; cdr3_aa: CSARDLTREVYNEQFF
v_call: TRBV27; j_call: TRBJ2-3; clone_size: -; d_call: -; cdr3_nt: TGTGCCAGCAGTTCCTCGGTAGGACACCCTTACACAGATACGCAGTATTTT; cdr3_aa: CASSSSVGHPYTDTQYF
v_call: TRBV6-2/TRBV6-3; j_call: TRBJ2-5; clone_size: many; d_call: -; cdr3_nt: TGTGCCAGCAGTTCCGGGACAGGGGCTAGCGGGGAAGAGACCCAGTACTTC; cdr3_aa: CASSSGTGASGEETQYF
v_call: TRBV5-6; j_call: TRBJ2-3; clone_size: many; d_call: TRBD1; cdr3_nt: TGTGCCACTAGCACCGGGACAGGGGTTACAGATACGCAGTATTTT; cdr3_aa: CATSTGTGVTDTQYF
v_call: TRBV28; j_call: TRBJ1-6; clone_size: many; d_call: TRBD1; cdr3_nt: TGTGCCAGCAGTTTAGGCATGAACGGACAGGAACTCCACTTT; cdr3_aa: CASSLGMNGQELHF
v_call: TRBV2; j_call: TRBJ1-1; clone_size: many; d_call: TRBD1; cdr3_nt: TGTGCCAGCAGTGGGACAGGGGGAATTGAAGCTTTCTTT; cdr3_aa: CASSGTGGIEAFF
v_call: TRBV7-9; j_call: TRBJ1-2; clone_size: many; d_call: -; cdr3_nt: TGTGCCAGCAGCTTAGCTTCCAGGGCGGATGGCTACACCTTC; cdr3_aa: CASSLASRADGYTF
v_call: TRBV9; j_call: TRBJ2-7; clone_size: many; d_call: -; cdr3_nt: TGTGCCAGCAGCGTAGTACGGGGGAGCGAGCAGTACTTC; cdr3_aa: CASSVVRGSEQYF
v_call: TRBV6-4; j_call: TRBJ2-1; clone_size: few; d_call: -; cdr3_nt: TGTGCCACCAGGAGCCCAAACTACAATGAGCAGTTCTTC; cdr3_aa: CATRSPNYNEQFF